Listed here are 22 T cell receptor beta chains from one sample, sequenced in a study of cytomegalovirus exposure and HLA in healthy donors. The primer mix had 60 Vbeta and 13 Jbeta primers. The repertoire was sequenced with immunoSEQ multiplex PCR; TCRdb's copy has only in-frame clones and lacks some. In all, the sample yields about 160,000 clones. Material: PBMCs. The receptors shown here come from a woman in her sixties or seventies in good health and CMV-seronegative.

J is TRBJ2-1 and V is TRBV5-1; 10 bases line up with TRBD2. The V gene's germline CDR1 is SGHRS and CDR2 YFSETQ. The CDR3 loop spans 16 amino acids. The V segment lost 2 bases and the J segment 6 bases; nucleotides outside the gene matches: 8. The CDR3 DNA sequence: TGCGCCAGCAGCTTACCGGGACTAGCGCCCTCCAATGAGCAGTTCTTC. Its protein is CASSLPGLAPSNEQFF. Variable domain in full (rest from reference TRBV5-1 and TRBJ2-1): KAGVTQTPRYLIKTRGQQVTLSCSPISGHRSVSWYQQTPGQGLQFLFEYFSETQRNKGNFPGRFSGRQFSNSRSEMNVSTLELGDSALYLCASSLPGLAPSNEQFFGPGTRLTVL.

The genes are TRBV27 and TRBJ2-7, with 9 bases identical to TRBD1. V was clipped by 7 bases and J by 6 bases; unmatched bases: 10. Germline V gene lookup returns CDR1 MNHEY and CDR2 SMNVEV (reference sequence). The CDR3 spans 14 residues. CDR3 loop: CASTRDRGSGEQYF. The CDR3 coding sequence is TGTGCCAGCACCCGCGACAGGGGGTCCGGCGAGCAGTACTTC.

J is TRBJ2-7 and V is TRBV5-4, with 9 bases lining up with TRBD1. The CDR3 is 15 amino acids. Germline lookup yields CDR1 SGHNT and CDR2 YYREEE (reference sequence). V gave up 1 base and J gave up 3 bases; unmatched junction bases: 5. CDR3 region: CASSLSGTGNYEQYF. The CDR3 DNA reads as TGTGCCAGCAGCTTGTCCGGGACAGGGAACTACGAGCAGTACTTC. Drawing the rest from reference TRBV5-4 and TRBJ2-7, the complete variable domain is ETGVTQSPTHLIKTRGQQVTLRCSSQSGHNTVSWYQQALGQGPQFIFQYYREEENGRGNFPPRFSGLQFPNYSSELNVNALELDDSALYLCASSLSGTGNYEQYFGPGTRLTVT.

This sequence joins TRBV5-6 and TRBJ2-1; 7 nucleotides align to TRBD1. This CDR3 comprises 16 residues. The J segment lost 6 bases and the V segment lost 4 bases, leaving 13 bases of the junction unmatched. Germline CDR1 and CDR2: SGHDT and YYEEEE. CDR3 region: CASSLQGWGPFNEQFF. The CDR3 bases are TGTGCCAGCAGCCTACAGGGGTGGGGCCCTTTCAATGAGCAGTTCTTC.

J is TRBJ1-2 and V is TRBV7-9; D ambiguous. This CDR3 is 13 amino acids long. Trimming cost V 4 bases and J 6 bases, with 12 bases left between them. Germline V gene data show CDR1 as SEHNR and CDR2 as FQNEAQ (reference sequence). The CDR3 DNA reads as TGTGCCAGCAGCTCGGTTACCGCGGATGGCTACACCTTC. It yields the protein CASSSVTADGYTF.

The J gene is TRBJ2-2, the V gene TRBV9; no clear D gene. V was clipped by 0 bases and J by 1 base, with 10 bases between them. Looked up from germline, CDR1 is SGDLS and CDR2 is YYNGEE. The CDR3 extends over 16 amino acids. Written as DNA, the CDR3 is TGTGCCAGCAGCGTAGCCCTTGGCGGGAACACCGGGGAGCTGTTTTTT. Protein: CASSVALGGNTGELFF.

The CDR3 here is CASSQDRGQGHQPQHF. The CDR3 DNA follows: TGTGCCAGCAGCCAAGATCGGGGACAGGGGCATCAGCCCCAGCATTTT. The chain joins TRBV4-2 to TRBJ1-5, with 10 bases lining up with TRBD1. CDR1 is LGHNA and CDR2 is YNFKEQ in the germline V gene. CDR3 length equals 16 residues. Germline trimming cut 0 bases from V and 5 bases from J; bases unmatched to any gene: 4.

V usage is TRBV4-1 and J usage is TRBJ2-7; a possible D gene is TRBD1 (6 bases). The CDR3 contains 15 residues. Germline loops: CDR1 MGHRA, CDR2 YSYEKL. The germline V and J ends were trimmed by 4 bases and 0 bases, with 13 bases remaining between them. CDR3 loop: CASSPRTASSYEQYF. The CDR3 DNA follows: TGCGCCAGCAGCCCCCGGACAGCGAGCTCCTACGAGCAGTACTTC.

The J gene is TRBJ1-1, the V gene TRBV11-3; D gene ambiguous. Germline V CDR1 and CDR2: SGHNT, YENEEA. The V and J ends lost 5 bases and 4 bases respectively, with 11 bases between them. The CDR3 is 13 amino acids. Here the CDR3 DNA reads TGTGCCAGCAGCCGCCGGGGAGGCACTGAAGCTTTCTTT. This gives the protein CASSRRGGTEAFF.

The chain uses TRBV30 and TRBJ2-1, with 10 bases lining up with TRBD2. V was pared by 3 bases and J by 2 bases, with 13 bases of the junction left unmatched. Looked up from germline, CDR1 is GTSNPN and CDR2 is SVGIG (reference sequence). The CDR3 is 18 amino acids. The CDR3 protein is CAWSGGGSGRAPYNEQFF. As DNA, the CDR3 is TGTGCCTGGAGCGGCGGAGGGAGCGGGAGGGCCCCCTACAATGAGCAGTTCTTC.

V usage is TRBV7-9 and J usage is TRBJ2-5; 8 bases align to TRBD1. The germline gives CDR1 SEHNR, CDR2 FQNEAQ (reference sequence). The CDR3 has 13 amino acids. The J segment lost 5 bases and the V segment lost 3 bases, leaving 2 bases of the junction unmatched. This CDR3 reads CASSFRTGETQYF. Written as DNA, the CDR3 is TGTGCCAGCAGCTTTCGGACAGGGGAGACCCAGTACTTC.

This rearrangement joins TRBV6-5 to TRBJ1-3; D is possibly TRBD1 (6 bases). Trimming took off 6 bases at V and 0 bases at J, with 9 bases between the two ends. Germline CDR1 reads MNHEY; CDR2 reads SVGAGI. The CDR3 is 14 amino acids. The DNA for the CDR3 is TGTGCCAGCAGCCAGGGGTTCTCTGGAAACACCATATATTTT. Translating it yields CASSQGFSGNTIYF.

The chain uses TRBV6-5 and TRBJ2-1; D is possibly TRBD2 (5 bases). With 6 bases removed from V and 2 bases from J, the gap between germline ends came to 14 bases. The CDR3 runs 15 residues. Germline V gene lookup returns CDR1 MNHEY and CDR2 SVGAGI. CDR3 sequence reads: CASRPGLVTYNEQFF. For the CDR3, the DNA is TGTGCCAGCAGACCTGGACTGGTTACCTACAATGAGCAGTTCTTC.

The CDR3 bases are TGTGCCAGCAGCCTTAGCGGGAGGGCCTGGGTGGCCCAAGAGACCCAGTACTTC. This sequence encodes CASSLSGRAWVAQETQYF. The chain combines TRBV7-2 with TRBJ2-5; TRBD2 matches 11 bases. In germline, CDR1 is SGHTA, CDR2 FQGNSA. This CDR3 region has 18 residues. V shed 5 bases, J shed 1 base, and the junction held 12 bases outside the gene matches.

The chain links TRBV7-2 to TRBJ1-1; a possible D gene is TRBD1 (5 bases). The CDR3 has 14 amino acids. Germline lookup yields CDR1 SGHTA and CDR2 FQGNSA. Trimming stripped 2 bases from V and 4 bases from J, with 11 bases between. CDR3 sequence (DNA): TGTGCCAGCAGCTTAACAAGGGGAATCACTGAAGCTTTCTTT. This codes for CASSLTRGITEAFF. The full variable domain, its missing parts supplied by reference TRBV7-2 and TRBJ1-1, is GAGVSQSPSNKVTEKGKDVELRCDPISGHTALYWYRQSLGQGLEFLIYFQGNSAPDKSGLPSDRFSAERTGGSVSTLTIQRTQQEDSAVYLCASSLTRGITEAFFGQGTRLTVV.

J is TRBJ1-1 and V is TRBV5-1; TRBD1 might be the D (6 bases). Germline V gene data show CDR1 as SGHRS and CDR2 as YFSETQ. This CDR3 comprises 12 residues. V shed 2 bases and J shed 11 bases, with 13 bases lying between them. The CDR3 DNA reads TGCGCCAGCAGCTTCTACGGACAGATGGCTTTCTTT. Translation: CASSFYGQMAFF.

V is TRBV6-5 and J is TRBJ2-1; TRBD2 aligns across 7 bases. V shed 4 bases, J shed 4 bases, and the junction held 10 bases outside the gene matches. Looked up from germline, CDR1 is MNHEY and CDR2 is SVGAGI. The CDR3 sequence is 16 residues long. Written as DNA, the CDR3 is TGTGCCAGCAGTTTTTTCCAGGGAGGGACGTACAATGAGCAGTTCTTC. It is translated as CASSFFQGGTYNEQFF.

The V and J genes are TRBV10-1 and TRBJ1-1; 7 positions agree with TRBD1. The CDR3 loop spans 13 amino acids. Looked up from germline, CDR1 is WNHNN and CDR2 is SYGVQD (reference sequence). After removal of 2 bases from V and 4 bases from J, the junction contained 1 base not matched to a gene. The CDR3: CASSERGLTEAFF. Here the CDR3 DNA reads TGCGCCAGCAGTGAGAGGGGGCTCACTGAAGCTTTCTTT.

The rearrangement joins TRBV7-9 to TRBJ2-3; D uncertain. CDR3 length equals 15 residues. Per the germline V gene, CDR1 is SEHNR and CDR2 is FQNEAQ (reference sequence). Trimming took 7 bases from V and 5 from J, leaving 19 bases between them. For the CDR3, the DNA is TGTGCCAGCACGCAACCCCGTTCCGCAGGAGATACGCAGTATTTT. Protein: CASTQPRSAGDTQYF.

The CDR3 nucleotides are TGTGCCAGCAGCCTGACAGGGGGTAACACTGAAGCTTTCTTT. Translated: CASSLTGGNTEAFF. The chain carries TRBV9 and TRBJ1-1, with 9 bases that match TRBD1. The V segment lost 4 bases and the J segment 2 bases; nucleotides outside the gene matches: 3. Germline CDR1 reads SGDLS; CDR2 reads YYNGEE. This CDR3 comprises 14 residues.

This chain connects TRBV4-1 to TRBJ2-3; 11 bases are a match to TRBD2. The CDR3 length is 16 residues. CDR1 and CDR2 (germline): MGHRA, YSYEKL. After removal of 0 bases from V and 4 bases from J, the junction contained 3 bases not matched to a gene. CDR3 sequence: CASSQELAGGSDTQYF. The CDR3 DNA is TGCGCCAGCAGCCAAGAGTTAGCGGGGGGGTCAGATACGCAGTATTTT.

V usage is TRBV2 and J usage is TRBJ1-1; maybe TRBD1 (5 bases). Germline V lookup: CDR1 SNHLY, CDR2 FYNNEI. The length of the CDR3 is 14 residues. V dropped 8 bases and J dropped 4 bases, with 17 bases sitting between them. CDR3 in amino acids: CASVRGSGGTEAFF. For the CDR3, the DNA is TGTGCCAGCGTGCGAGGCAGCGGGGGCACTGAAGCTTTCTTT.